This T cell receptor (beta chain) was retrieved from a study of T cell responses to AZD1222 COVID-19 vaccine. General study points: Sampled repertoires all dated from after the peak T cell response.

In regard to this clone: Its cognate antigen is unknown.

The CDR3 extends over 14 amino acids. V shed 0 bases and J shed 3 bases, with 9 bases lying between them. Per germline, CDR1 SGHRS and CDR2 YFSETQ. Produced via immunoSEQ multiplex PCR; TCRdb's table is partial and in-frame only. The sample includes 140,000 to 150,000 clones, approximately 91% of them seen just once. The receptor's source is an adult who received the AZD1222 COVID-19 vaccine. Sequencing used peripheral blood, obtained 28 days after the second AZD1222 dose. The chain is built from TRBV5-1 and TRBJ1-2; D is undetermined. The chain's CDR3 is CASSLAALDYGYTF. As DNA, the CDR3 is TGCGCCAGCAGCTTGGCGGCCTTGGACTATGGCTACACCTTC.